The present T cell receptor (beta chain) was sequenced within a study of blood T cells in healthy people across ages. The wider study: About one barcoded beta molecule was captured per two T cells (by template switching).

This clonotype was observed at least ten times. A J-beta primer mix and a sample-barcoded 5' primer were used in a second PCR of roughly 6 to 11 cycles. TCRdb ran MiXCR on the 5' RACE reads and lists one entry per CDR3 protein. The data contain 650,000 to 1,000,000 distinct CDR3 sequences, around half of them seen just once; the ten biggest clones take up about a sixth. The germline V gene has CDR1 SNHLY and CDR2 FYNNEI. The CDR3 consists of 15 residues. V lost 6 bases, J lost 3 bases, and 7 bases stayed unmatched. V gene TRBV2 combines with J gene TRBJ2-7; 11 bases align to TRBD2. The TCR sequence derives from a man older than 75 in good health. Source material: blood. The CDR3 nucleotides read TGTGCCAGCAGAGAAACTAGCGGGAGTAACTACGAGCAGTACTTC. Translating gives CASRETSGSNYEQYF.